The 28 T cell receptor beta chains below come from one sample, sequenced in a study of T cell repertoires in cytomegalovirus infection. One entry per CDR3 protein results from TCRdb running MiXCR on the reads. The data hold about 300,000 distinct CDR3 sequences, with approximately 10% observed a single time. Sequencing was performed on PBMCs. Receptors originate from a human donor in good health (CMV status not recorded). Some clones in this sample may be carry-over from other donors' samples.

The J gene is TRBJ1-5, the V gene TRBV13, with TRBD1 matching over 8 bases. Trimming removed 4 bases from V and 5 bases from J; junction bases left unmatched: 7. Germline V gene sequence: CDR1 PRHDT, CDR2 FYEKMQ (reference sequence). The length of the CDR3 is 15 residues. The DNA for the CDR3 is TGTGCCAGCAGCTCATCCGGGACAGGATATCAGCCCCAGCATTTT. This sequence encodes CASSSSGTGYQPQHF. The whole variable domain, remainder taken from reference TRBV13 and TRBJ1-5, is AAGVIQSPRHLIKEKRETATLKCYPIPRHDTVYWYQQGPGQDPQFLISFYEKMQSDKGSIPDRFSAQQFSDYHSELNMSSLELGDSALYFCASSSSGTGYQPQHFGDGTRLSIL.

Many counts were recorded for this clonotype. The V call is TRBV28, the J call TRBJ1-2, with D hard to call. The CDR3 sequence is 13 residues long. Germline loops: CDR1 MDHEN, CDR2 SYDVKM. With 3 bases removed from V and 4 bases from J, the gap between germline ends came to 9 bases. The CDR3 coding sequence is TGTGCCAGCAGTTTCTCGGGGAGCTATGGCTACACCTTC. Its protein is CASSFSGSYGYTF.

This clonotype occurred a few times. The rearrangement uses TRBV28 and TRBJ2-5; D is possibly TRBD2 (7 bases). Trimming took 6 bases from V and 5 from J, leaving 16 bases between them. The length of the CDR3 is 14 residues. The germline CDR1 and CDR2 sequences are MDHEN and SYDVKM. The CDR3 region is CASSKGGGLETQYF. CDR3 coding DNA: TGTGCCAGCAGCAAGGGGGGGGGCCTTGAGACCCAGTACTTC.

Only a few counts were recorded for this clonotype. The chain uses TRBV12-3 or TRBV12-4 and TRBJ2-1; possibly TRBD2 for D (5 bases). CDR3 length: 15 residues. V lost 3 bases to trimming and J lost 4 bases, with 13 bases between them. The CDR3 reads CASSFEGKFYNEQFF. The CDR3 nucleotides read TGTGCCAGCAGTTTTGAGGGAAAATTTTACAATGAGCAGTTCTTC.

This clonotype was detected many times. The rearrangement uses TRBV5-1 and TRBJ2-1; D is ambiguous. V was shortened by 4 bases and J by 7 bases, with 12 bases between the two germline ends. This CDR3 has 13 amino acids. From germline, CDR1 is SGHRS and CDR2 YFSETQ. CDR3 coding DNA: TGCGCCAGCAGCGGGCCCTCCTGGAATGAGCAGTTCTTC. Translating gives CASSGPSWNEQFF. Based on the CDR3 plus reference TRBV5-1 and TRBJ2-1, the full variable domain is KAGVTQTPRYLIKTRGQQVTLSCSPISGHRSVSWYQQTPGQGLQFLFEYFSETQRNKGNFPGRFSGRQFSNSRSEMNVSTLELGDSALYLCASSGPSWNEQFFGPGTRLTVL.

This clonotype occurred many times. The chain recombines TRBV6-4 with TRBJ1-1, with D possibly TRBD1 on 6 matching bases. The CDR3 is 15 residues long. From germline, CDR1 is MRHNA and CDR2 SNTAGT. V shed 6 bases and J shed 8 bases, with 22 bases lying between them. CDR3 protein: CASRPTGTTSLEAFF. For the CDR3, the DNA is TGTGCCAGCAGACCGACAGGCACCACGTCTTTAGAAGCTTTCTTT.

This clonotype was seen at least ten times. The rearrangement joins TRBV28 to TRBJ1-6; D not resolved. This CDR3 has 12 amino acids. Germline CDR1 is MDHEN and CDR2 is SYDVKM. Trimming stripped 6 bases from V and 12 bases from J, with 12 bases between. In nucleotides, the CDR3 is TGTGCCAGCAGCCCTCTCGATGGACCCCTCCACTTT. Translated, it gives CASSPLDGPLHF.

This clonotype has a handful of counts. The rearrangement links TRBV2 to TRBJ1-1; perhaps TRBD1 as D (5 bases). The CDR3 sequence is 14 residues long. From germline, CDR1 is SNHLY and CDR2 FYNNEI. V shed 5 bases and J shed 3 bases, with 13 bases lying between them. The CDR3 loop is CASSSEGRDTEAFF. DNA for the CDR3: TGTGCCAGCAGTTCCGAGGGCAGGGACACTGAAGCTTTCTTT.

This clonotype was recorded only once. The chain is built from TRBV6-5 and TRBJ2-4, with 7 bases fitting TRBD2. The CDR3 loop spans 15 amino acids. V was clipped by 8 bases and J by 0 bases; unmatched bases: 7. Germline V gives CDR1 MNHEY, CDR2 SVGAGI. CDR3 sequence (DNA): TGTGCCAGCGGAGGGACTACCCAAGCCAAAAACATTCAGTACTTC. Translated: CASGGTTQAKNIQYF.

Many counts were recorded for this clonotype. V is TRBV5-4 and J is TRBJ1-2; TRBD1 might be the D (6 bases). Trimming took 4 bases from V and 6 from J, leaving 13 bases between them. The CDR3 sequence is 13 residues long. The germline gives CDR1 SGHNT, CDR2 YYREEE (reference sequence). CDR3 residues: CASSPENRDGYTF. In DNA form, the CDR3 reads TGTGCCAGCAGCCCGGAAAACAGGGATGGCTACACCTTC.

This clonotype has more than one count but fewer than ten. The CDR3 reads CSAGTGLEAFF. The CDR3 nucleotides read TGCAGTGCCGGGACAGGCCTTGAAGCTTTCTTT. V gene TRBV20-1 combines with J gene TRBJ1-1; 8 nucleotides align to TRBD1. Per the germline V gene, CDR1 is DFQATT and CDR2 is SNEGSKA (reference sequence). CDR3 length: 11 residues. J lost 7 bases, V lost 6 bases, and 4 bases had no gene match.

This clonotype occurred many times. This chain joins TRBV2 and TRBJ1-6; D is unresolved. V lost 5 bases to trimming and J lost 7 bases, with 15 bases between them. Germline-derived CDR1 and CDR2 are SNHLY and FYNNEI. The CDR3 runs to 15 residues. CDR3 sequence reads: CASSLSDHSNSPLHF. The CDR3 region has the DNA TGTGCCAGCAGTCTCTCAGATCACTCGAATTCACCCCTCCACTTT. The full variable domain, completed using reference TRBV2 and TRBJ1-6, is EPEVTQTPSHQVTQMGQEVILRCVPISNHLYFYWYRQILGQKVEFLVSFYNNEISEKSEIFDDQFSVERPDGSNFTLKIRSTKLEDSAMYFCASSLSDHSNSPLHFGNGTRLTVT.

CDR3 protein: CASIVGPAGSTDTQYF. CDR3 coding DNA: TGTGCCAGCATCGTGGGCCCAGCGGGTAGCACAGATACGCAGTATTTT. This chain links TRBV2 with TRBJ2-3; possible D gene TRBD2, 6 bases. Trimming cost V 7 bases and J 0 bases, with 17 bases left between them. Germline lookup yields CDR1 SNHLY and CDR2 FYNNEI. The CDR3 has 16 residues. Together with reference TRBV2 and TRBJ2-3, the CDR3 gives the full variable domain: EPEVTQTPSHQVTQMGQEVILRCVPISNHLYFYWYRQILGQKVEFLVSFYNNEISEKSEIFDDQFSVERPDGSNFTLKIRSTKLEDSAMYFCASIVGPAGSTDTQYFGPGTRLTVL.

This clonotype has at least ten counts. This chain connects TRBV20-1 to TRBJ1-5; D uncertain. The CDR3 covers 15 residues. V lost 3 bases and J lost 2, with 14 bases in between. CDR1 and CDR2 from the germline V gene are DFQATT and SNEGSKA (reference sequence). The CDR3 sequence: CSASLGSRGNQPQHF. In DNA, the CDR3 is TGCAGTGCTAGTCTAGGTTCCCGAGGCAATCAGCCCCAGCATTTT.

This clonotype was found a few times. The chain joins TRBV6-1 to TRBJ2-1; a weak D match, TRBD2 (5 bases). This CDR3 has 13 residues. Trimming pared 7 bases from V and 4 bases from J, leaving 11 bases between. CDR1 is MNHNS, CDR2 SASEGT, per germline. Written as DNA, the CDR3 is TGTGCCAGCAAGAAGGGCGGGTACAATGAGCAGTTCTTC. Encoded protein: CASKKGGYNEQFF.

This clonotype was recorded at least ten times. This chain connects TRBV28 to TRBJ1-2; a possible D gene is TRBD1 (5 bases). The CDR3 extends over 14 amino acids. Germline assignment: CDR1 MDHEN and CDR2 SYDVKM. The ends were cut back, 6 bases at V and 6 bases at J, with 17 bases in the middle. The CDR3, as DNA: TGTGCCAGCAGCAGCCCCCCAGGGTTTGATGGCTACACCTTC. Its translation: CASSSPPGFDGYTF.

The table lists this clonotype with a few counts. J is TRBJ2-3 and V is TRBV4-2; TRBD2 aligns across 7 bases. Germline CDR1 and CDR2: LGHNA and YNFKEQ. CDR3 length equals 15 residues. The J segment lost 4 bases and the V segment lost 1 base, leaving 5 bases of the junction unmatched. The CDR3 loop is CASSQGGGLADTQYF. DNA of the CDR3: TGTGCCAGCAGCCAAGGGGGGGGATTGGCAGATACGCAGTATTTT.

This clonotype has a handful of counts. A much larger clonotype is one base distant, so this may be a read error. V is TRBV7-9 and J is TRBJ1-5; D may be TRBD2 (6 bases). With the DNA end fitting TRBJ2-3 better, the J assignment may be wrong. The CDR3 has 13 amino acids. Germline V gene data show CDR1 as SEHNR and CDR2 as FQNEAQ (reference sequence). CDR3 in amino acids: CASSLGGYQPQYF. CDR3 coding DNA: TGTGCCAGCAGCTTGGGGGGTTATCAGCCCCAGTATTTT.

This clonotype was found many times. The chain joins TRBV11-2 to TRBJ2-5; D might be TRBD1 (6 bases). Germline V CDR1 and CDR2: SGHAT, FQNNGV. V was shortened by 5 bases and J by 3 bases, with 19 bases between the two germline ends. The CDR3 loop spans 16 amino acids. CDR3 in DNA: TGTGCCAGCAGCCCAGGGGTGGTACGCGGAGAAGAGACCCAGTACTTC. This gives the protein CASSPGVVRGEETQYF.

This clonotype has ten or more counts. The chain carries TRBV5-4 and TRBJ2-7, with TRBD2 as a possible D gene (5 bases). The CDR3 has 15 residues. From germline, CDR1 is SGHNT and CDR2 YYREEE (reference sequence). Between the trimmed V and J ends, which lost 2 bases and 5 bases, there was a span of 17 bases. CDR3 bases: TGTGCCAGCAGCTTTGCCTATGCTAGCAGGAACGAGCAGTACTTC. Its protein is CASSFAYASRNEQYF.

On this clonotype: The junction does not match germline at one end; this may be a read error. CDR3 sequence: CTSSSEVTGELFF. As DNA, the CDR3 is TGCACCAGCAGCTCAGAGGTGACCGGGGAGCTGTTTTTT. The chain has TRBV5-1 and TRBJ2-2, with D unclear. The CDR3 contains 13 residues. CDR1 is SGHRS and CDR2 is YFSETQ in the germline V gene. Complete variable domain (other parts from reference TRBV5-1 and TRBJ2-2): KAGVTQTPRYLIKTRGQQVTLSCSPISGHRSVSWYQQTPGQGLQFLFEYFSETQRNKGNFPGRFSGRQFSNSRSEMNVSTLELGDSALYLCTSSSEVTGELFFGEGSRLTVL.

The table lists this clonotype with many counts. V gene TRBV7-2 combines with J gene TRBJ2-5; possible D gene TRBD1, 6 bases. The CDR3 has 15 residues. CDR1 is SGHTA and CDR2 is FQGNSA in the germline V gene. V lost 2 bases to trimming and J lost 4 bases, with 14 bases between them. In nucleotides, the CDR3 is TGTGCCAGCAGCTTAAACCAGGGGTTAGGAGAGACCCAGTACTTC. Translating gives CASSLNQGLGETQYF.

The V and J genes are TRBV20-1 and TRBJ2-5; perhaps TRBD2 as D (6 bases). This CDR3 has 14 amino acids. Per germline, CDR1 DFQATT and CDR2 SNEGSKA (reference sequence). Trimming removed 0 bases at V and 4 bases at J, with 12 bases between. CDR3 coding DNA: TGCAGTGCTAGAGAGACGGGACTGCCAGAGACCCAGTACTTC. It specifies CSARETGLPETQYF.

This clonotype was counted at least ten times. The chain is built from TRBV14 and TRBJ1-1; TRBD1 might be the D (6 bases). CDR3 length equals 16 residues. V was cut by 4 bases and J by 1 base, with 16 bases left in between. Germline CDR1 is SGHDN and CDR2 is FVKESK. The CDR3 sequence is CASSRRARGGNTEAFF. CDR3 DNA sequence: TGTGCCAGCAGCCGACGGGCCCGAGGGGGGAACACTGAAGCTTTCTTT.

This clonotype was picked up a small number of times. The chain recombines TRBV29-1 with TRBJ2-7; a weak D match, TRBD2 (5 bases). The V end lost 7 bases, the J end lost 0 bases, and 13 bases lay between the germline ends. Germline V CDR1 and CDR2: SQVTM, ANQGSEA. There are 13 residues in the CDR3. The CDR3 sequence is CSAGSINSYEQYF. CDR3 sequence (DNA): TGCAGCGCTGGGAGCATCAACTCCTACGAGCAGTACTTC.

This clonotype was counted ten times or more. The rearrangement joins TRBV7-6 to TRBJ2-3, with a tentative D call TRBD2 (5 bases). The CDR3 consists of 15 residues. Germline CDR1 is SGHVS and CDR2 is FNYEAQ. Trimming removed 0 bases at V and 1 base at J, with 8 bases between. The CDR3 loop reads CASSLAAGGTDTQYF. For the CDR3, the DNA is TGTGCCAGCAGCTTAGCGGCGGGCGGCACAGATACGCAGTATTTT.

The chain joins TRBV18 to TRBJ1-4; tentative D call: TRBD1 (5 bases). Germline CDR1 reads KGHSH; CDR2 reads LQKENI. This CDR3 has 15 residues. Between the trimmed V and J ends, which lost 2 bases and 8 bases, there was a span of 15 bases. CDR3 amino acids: CASSPLAGRKEKLFF. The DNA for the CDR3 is TGTGCCAGCTCACCATTGGCAGGGCGGAAGGAAAAACTGTTTTTT.

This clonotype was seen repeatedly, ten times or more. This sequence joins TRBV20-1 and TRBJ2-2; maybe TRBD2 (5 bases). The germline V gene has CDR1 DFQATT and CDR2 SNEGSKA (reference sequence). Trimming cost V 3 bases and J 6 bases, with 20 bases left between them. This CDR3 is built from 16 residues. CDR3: CSARASSAHRSGELFF. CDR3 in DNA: TGCAGTGCTAGGGCTAGCTCGGCACATAGGTCCGGGGAGCTGTTTTTT.